The present T cell receptor (beta chain) was sequenced within a study of T cells after yellow fever vaccination. Study-level points and caveats: Abundant bulk-population clonotypes could contaminate the FACS-sorted repertoires.

This clonotype was observed once. Its specificity is unknown. A process of 5'RACE template switching, which added a universal primer site and UMIs, was used to make TCR cDNA. TCRdb used MiXCR to reprocess the 5' RACE reads, holding one entry per CDR3 protein. The data contain 200,000 to 300,000 distinct CDR3 sequences, roughly 13% of them singletons. This CDR3 contains 16 residues. Trimming removed 6 bases from V and 5 bases from J; junction bases left unmatched: 14. Germline loops: CDR1 SGHNT, CDR2 YYREEE (reference sequence). The V call is TRBV5-4, the J call TRBJ2-1; 7 bases are shared with TRBD2. The starting material was CD4+ T cells sorted from PBMCs, obtained 45 days after the yellow fever booster vaccination. The origin of this receptor is a man aged 25-45 years who received the YFV17D yellow fever vaccine. CDR3 bases: TGTGCCAGCACCCCCCGGGAAAGCGGGAAGGACAATGAGCAGTTCTTC. Protein sequence: CASTPRESGKDNEQFF. Drawing the rest from reference TRBV5-4 and TRBJ2-1, the complete variable domain is ETGVTQSPTHLIKTRGQQVTLRCSSQSGHNTVSWYQQALGQGPQFIFQYYREEENGRGNFPPRFSGLQFPNYSSELNVNALELDDSALYLCASTPRESGKDNEQFFGPGTRLTVL.